What follows is one T cell receptor (beta chain) and its context. The antigen is unknown. Each CDR3 protein gets one entry after TCRdb re-called the reads with MiXCR. The sample has under 120,000 distinct CDR3 sequences; roughly 39% are singletons. These data belong to a study of T cell repertoires in cytomegalovirus infection. Study overall: Well-studied HLA-B-restricted CMV epitopes were used in the study alongside recently identified HLA-C-restricted ones. Shared public TCR beta signatures pointed to both CMV infection and a matching HLA type.

The study, taken as a whole, reports: HLA-C-restricted TCR beta clonotypes specific for CMV led the ex vivo response. Identification of carriers of CMV plus the relevant HLA was performed using cumulative public TCR beta family frequency.

The CDR3 extends over 15 amino acids. The ends lost 5 bases at V and 4 bases at J; junction bases unmatched: 10. Germline CDR1 MGHRA, CDR2 YSYEKL. The sequence was obtained from a human donor in good health (CMV status not recorded). Some clones in this sample may be carry-over from other donors' samples. The sample consisted of CD8+ T cells from cultured PBMCs, taken from culture after CMV antigen stimulation. The chain combines TRBV4-1 with TRBJ1-2; 7 nucleotides align to TRBD1. The CDR3 reads CASSDLTGVGYGYTF. The CDR3 DNA reads as TGCGCCAGCAGCGACCTTACAGGGGTTGGCTATGGCTACACCTTC.